This T cell receptor (beta chain) was observed in a study of blood T cell repertoires in COVID-19. Study context: The United States, Italy and Spain supplied acute and convalescent COVID-19 samples. In each case, the material was cDNA or gDNA derived from T cells, B-cell-depleted T cells, or PBMCs.

The study counted Cohort 3 donors as recovered given two negative PCRs, clearance, or symptom resolution. The CDR3 is 11 residues long. V shed 6 bases and J shed 4 bases, with 7 bases lying between them. Germline CDR1 and CDR2: DFQATT and SNEGSKA (reference sequence). Assay: immunoSEQ multiplex PCR; the TCRdb copy retains only in-frame clones and omits some. The table records over 300,000 clones, 70% to 90% of them present only once. The sequence was obtained from a middle-aged woman who had recovered from COVID-19. What was sequenced was PBMCs or T cells enriched from blood (not recorded which). This chain joins TRBV20-1 and TRBJ2-1, with a weak D call TRBD2 (5 bases). In DNA, the CDR3 is TGCAGTGCACGGAGGTACAATGAGCAGTTCTTC. This encodes CSARRYNEQFF.